This TCR beta chain appears in the sequencing data of a study of cytomegalovirus exposure and HLA in healthy donors. Germline lookup yields CDR1 SEHNR and CDR2 FQNEAQ (reference sequence). The CDR3 sequence is 16 residues long. V gave up 7 bases and J gave up 0 bases, with 17 bases separating them. Amplification used 60 Vbeta primers and 13 Jbeta primers. The table came from immunoSEQ multiplex PCR; TCRdb's copy has only in-frame clones and leaves some out. The sample yields roughly 150,000 clones, 60% to 80% seen once. Overall study findings and caveats: For most TCR beta V segments, an earlier analysis put the productive rate at about 87% or about 30% of the time. A later analysis linked a missense variant in DCLRE1C to the trimming of TCR beta V and J genes. Analyzed later, most CMV-associated TCR beta chains appeared HLA-restricted.

As for this clone: The antigen remains unidentified.

The clonotype comes from a male donor in good health and CMV-seronegative. The genes are TRBV7-9 and TRBJ2-3; the D gene is possibly TRBD1 (6 bases). Sequenced: PBMCs. CDR3 amino acids: CASTRGGSASTDTQYF. For the CDR3, the DNA is TGTGCCAGCACCCGAGGGGGTTCGGCTAGCACAGATACGCAGTATTTT.